The 27 T cell receptor beta chains in this list originate from one sample, sequenced in a study of T cells in Graves' hyperthyroidism and ophthalmopathy (dated by TCRdb to between 2018 and 2021). Receptors were amplified or captured by multiplex PCR. Instrument used: Illumina HiSeq 2000. The TCR beta CDR3 regions were amplified from RNA transcripts. The first round of RT-PCR for the TCR CDR3 was performed with the HTBI primer set and the Qiagen OneStep RT-PCR kit. TCRdb itself trimmed the public reads at Q25 with fastp, ran MiXCR and retained productive beta chains. Rows are unified per CDR3 protein, each entry keeping the most common DNA and genes. The sample yields 600,000 or so distinct CDR3 sequences; 14% were counted once. The ten largest clones take up about 7% of the sample. The sequenced material came from blood. The receptors were sampled from a woman aged 18-29 years with Graves' ophthalmopathy.

This clonotype was detected many times. This rearrangement joins TRBV28 to TRBJ2-3, with 8 bases lining up with TRBD1. Germline V CDR1 and CDR2: MDHEN, SYDVKM. After removal of 3 bases from V and 2 bases from J, the junction contained 10 bases not matched to a gene. The CDR3 sequence is 17 residues long. CDR3 sequence reads: CASSFRLRGRVTDTQYF. The CDR3 nucleotides are TGTGCCAGCAGTTTTCGCCTCAGGGGGCGGGTCACAGATACGCAGTATTTT.

This clonotype was counted at least ten times. The chain joins TRBV29-1 to TRBJ2-7; D uncertain. The CDR3 extends over 13 amino acids. The V gene lost 4 bases and the J gene lost 4 bases, with 14 bases spanning the gap. CDR1 and CDR2 (germline): SQVTM, ANQGSEA. The DNA of the CDR3 is TGCAGCGTTGTAACAGCATACGGGTACGAGCAGTACTTC. Translation gives CSVVTAYGYEQYF.

Many counts were recorded for this clonotype. The chain recombines TRBV29-1 with TRBJ2-7; 7 nucleotides line up with TRBD2. The germline gives CDR1 SQVTM, CDR2 ANQGSEA. V lost 0 bases to trimming and J lost 4 bases; unmatched junction nucleotides: 9. The CDR3 loop spans 15 amino acids. Written as DNA, the CDR3 is TGCAGCGTTGAAGAAAGGGCGGGAGCCTTATACGAGCAGTACTTC. The encoded protein is CSVEERAGALYEQYF.

This clonotype has just a few counts. It may be a read error: a sequence one base away is much more abundant. The chain employs TRBV7-6 and TRBJ2-5; the match to TRBD1 covers 11 bases. Germline V gene data show CDR1 as SGHVS and CDR2 as FNYEAQ. The CDR3 length is 17 residues. CDR3 loop: CVSSLQGQGVRGETQYF. CDR3 sequence (DNA): TGTGTCAGCAGCTTACAGGGACAGGGGGTCAGGGGGGAGACCCAGTACTTC.

This clonotype came up many times. The V and J genes are TRBV11-2 and TRBJ2-1; 11 bases agree with TRBD2. The CDR3 consists of 18 residues. Germline V gene sequence: CDR1 SGHAT, CDR2 FQNNGV. V shed 1 base, J shed 0 bases, and the junction held 5 bases outside the gene matches. CDR3 sequence: CASSLGPGLADSYNEQFF. CDR3 coding DNA: TGTGCCAGCAGCTTAGGACCGGGACTAGCGGACTCCTACAATGAGCAGTTCTTC.

With respect to this clonotype: Germline is not matched at one junction end, which may reflect a read error. The V call is TRBV14, the J call TRBJ2-1; TRBD2 matches at 8 bases. The CDR3 loop spans 16 amino acids. CDR1 is SGHDN and CDR2 is FVKESK in the germline V gene. This chain's CDR3 is CASSFITSGLNNKQFF. CDR3 coding DNA: TGTGCCAGCAGCTTTATTACTAGCGGCCTTAACAATAAGCAGTTCTTC.

This clonotype was counted between two and nine times. V is TRBV28 and J is TRBJ2-7; D uncertain. Germline loops: CDR1 MDHEN, CDR2 SYDVKM. V was clipped by 2 bases and J by 2 bases, with 13 bases between them. CDR3 length equals 15 residues. The CDR3, as DNA: TGTGCCAGCAGTTTAAGGGTCTCTAACCCCTACGAGCAGTACTTC. As protein: CASSLRVSNPYEQYF.

Ten or more counts support this clonotype. The chain links TRBV27 to TRBJ1-2; D is perhaps TRBD1 (6 bases). This CDR3 contains 16 residues. The germline V gene has CDR1 MNHEY and CDR2 SMNVEV (reference sequence). The V and J ends lost 3 bases and 4 bases respectively, with 18 bases between them. The DNA of the CDR3 is TGTGCCAGCAGTTTCTTTCCTGGACAGAGTTTCTATGGCTACACCTTC. This gives the protein CASSFFPGQSFYGYTF.

The chain couples TRBV7-2 to TRBJ1-5, with D uncertain. The CDR3 is 15 residues long. V was cut by 5 bases and J by 2 bases, with 13 bases left in between. Germline CDR1 is SGHTA and CDR2 is FQGNSA. CDR3 nucleotide sequence: TGTGCCAGCAGCCCCCTCGGCGGGGGCAATCAGCCCCAGCATTTT. Translation gives CASSPLGGGNQPQHF.

The sample holds a few counts of this clonotype. The chain carries TRBV5-1 and TRBJ2-2; TRBD2 aligns across 8 bases. Trimming at V came to 1 base and at J to 2 bases, leaving 4 bases not matched to a gene. Germline loops: CDR1 SGHRS, CDR2 YFSETQ. The CDR3 runs to 16 residues. CDR3: CASSLFAGGNTGELFF. The CDR3 nucleotides read TGCGCCAGCAGCTTGTTTGCGGGAGGTAACACCGGGGAGCTGTTTTTT.

This clonotype was seen a few times. The chain has TRBV19 and TRBJ1-5; TRBD1 matches 9 bases. Germline V gene data show CDR1 as LNHDA and CDR2 as SQIVND (reference sequence). The CDR3 totals 15 residues. The J segment lost 3 bases and the V segment lost 8 bases, leaving 8 bases of the junction unmatched. CDR3 bases: TGTGCCAGTTCTCTCAGGACAGGGGTCAATCAGCCCCAGCATTTT. Amino acid sequence: CASSLRTGVNQPQHF.

This chain links TRBV12-5 with TRBJ2-3; 7 nucleotides line up with TRBD1. Per germline, CDR1 LGHNT and CDR2 FRNRAP. The V gene end was trimmed by 2 bases and the J gene end by 8 bases; junction bases not matched to a gene: 7. The CDR3 totals 14 residues. The DNA of the CDR3 is TGTGCTAGTGGTTTGCCCGACAGGGTGGCTACGCAGTATTTT. This encodes CASGLPDRVATQYF. Full variable domain (outside the CDR3, taken from reference TRBV12-5 and TRBJ2-3): DARVTQTPRHKVTEMGQEVTMRCQPILGHNTVFWYRQTMMQGLELLAYFRNRAPLDDSGMPKDRFSAEMPDATLATLKIQPSEPRDSAVYFCASGLPDRVATQYFGPGTRLTVL.

This clonotype was observed many times. The V gene is TRBV6-2 or TRBV6-3, the J gene TRBJ1-2; 8 nucleotides agree with TRBD1. The CDR3 extends over 15 amino acids. The junction had 8 bases not matched to a gene; V was cut back by 6 bases and J by 2 bases. Germline CDR1 reads MNHEY; CDR2 reads SVGEGT. The CDR3 region has the DNA TGTGCCAGCAGCTCCGGACAGGGAGTCAACTATGGCTACACCTTC. Translated, it gives CASSSGQGVNYGYTF.

This clonotype was seen ten or more times. The V call is TRBV7-2, the J call TRBJ2-5; 9 bases are shared with TRBD2. The CDR3 is 16 residues long. Germline lookup yields CDR1 SGHTA and CDR2 FQGNSA. Losses at the gene ends were 2 bases for V and 5 bases for J; bases not matched to a gene: 9. CDR3 DNA: TGTGCCAGCAGCTTAAGTGGCGGGAGGGGGGGGGAGACCCAGTACTTC. The encoded protein is CASSLSGGRGGETQYF.

This clonotype was seen many times. This chain uses TRBV9 with TRBJ2-5; no firm D call. The germline V gene encodes CDR1 SGDLS and CDR2 YYNGEE. The CDR3 spans 15 residues. With 0 bases removed from V and 2 bases from J, the gap between germline ends came to 11 bases. The CDR3 loop is CASSVDGQLQETQYF. The CDR3 DNA is TGTGCCAGCAGCGTAGACGGTCAGTTACAAGAGACCCAGTACTTC.

This clonotype was recorded many times. The CDR3 nucleotides read TGTGCCAGCAGCAACCTGGGACCAATCAACAATGAGCAGTTCTTC. Translating gives CASSNLGPINNEQFF. V and J are TRBV14 and TRBJ2-1; D could derive from TRBD1 or TRBD2 (5 bases each). Trimming shortened V by 5 bases and J by 5 bases, and 16 bases separated the two germline ends. CDR3 length: 15 amino acids. Looked up from germline, CDR1 is SGHDN and CDR2 is FVKESK.

This sequence joins TRBV14 and TRBJ1-1; D unclear. The CDR3 is made up of 16 amino acids. V shed 1 base and J shed 0 bases, with 12 bases lying between them. Germline V gene data show CDR1 as SGHDN and CDR2 as FVKESK. The DNA for the CDR3 is TGTGCCAGCAGCCAAGGACTAGGACGGCTGAACACTGAAGCTTTCTTT. Translating gives CASSQGLGRLNTEAFF.

This clonotype was seen ten or more times. As DNA, the CDR3 is TGTGCCAGCAGTGCCGTGGGGGGAGGGGACTACGAGCAGTACTTC. The encoded protein is CASSAVGGGDYEQYF. The genes are TRBV2 and TRBJ2-7; TRBD2 matches at 7 bases. This CDR3 comprises 15 residues. V shed 4 bases, J shed 3 bases, and the junction held 9 bases outside the gene matches. From germline, CDR1 is SNHLY and CDR2 FYNNEI.

This clonotype was counted at least ten times. The chain carries TRBV6-1 and TRBJ1-5, with 10 bases that match TRBD1. V lost 8 bases and J lost 5; bases outside the gene matches: 12. Germline lookup yields CDR1 MNHNS and CDR2 SASEGT. The CDR3 runs 16 residues. The CDR3 protein is CASFKDWTGGYQPQHF. CDR3 nucleotides: TGTGCCAGCTTCAAGGATTGGACAGGGGGTTATCAGCCCCAGCATTTT.

This clonotype was recorded at least ten times. This chain joins TRBV3-1 and TRBJ1-2; D might be TRBD1 (6 bases). The germline gives CDR1 LGHDT, CDR2 YNNKEL (reference sequence). The CDR3 consists of 13 residues. V was pared by 4 bases and J by 6 bases, with 12 bases between. CDR3 amino acids: CASSLQGSDGYTF. The CDR3 region has the DNA TGTGCCAGCAGCCTACAGGGCTCGGATGGCTACACCTTC.

This clonotype was picked up many times. The gene calls are TRBV5-6 and TRBJ2-1, with D unresolved. Trimming pared 2 bases from V and 2 bases from J, leaving 5 bases between. Germline V CDR1 and CDR2: SGHDT, YYEEEE. The CDR3 spans 13 residues. This CDR3 reads CASSLDTYNEQFF. As DNA, the CDR3 is TGTGCCAGCAGCTTAGACACCTACAATGAGCAGTTCTTC.

This clonotype occurred a few times. DNA for the CDR3: TGTGCCAGCAGCTTTTATATCGGCGACTCTGGAAACACCATATATTTT. Protein sequence: CASSFYIGDSGNTIYF. V and J are TRBV5-6 and TRBJ1-3; no clear D gene. Germline V gives CDR1 SGHDT, CDR2 YYEEEE. There are 16 residues in the CDR3. Trimming stripped 2 bases from V and 0 bases from J, with 12 bases between.

The chain couples TRBV7-2 to TRBJ1-1; a weak D match, TRBD1 (5 bases). Germline lookup yields CDR1 SGHTA and CDR2 FQGNSA. Trimming took 5 bases from V and 3 from J, leaving 10 bases between them. The CDR3 is 13 amino acids. The CDR3 DNA reads TGTGCCAGCAGCGGGGCAGGCGACACTGAAGCTTTCTTT. Amino acids: CASSGAGDTEAFF. The variable domain in full, completed from reference TRBV7-2 and TRBJ1-1, reads GAGVSQSPSNKVTEKGKDVELRCDPISGHTALYWYRQSLGQGLEFLIYFQGNSAPDKSGLPSDRFSAERTGGSVSTLTIQRTQQEDSAVYLCASSGAGDTEAFFGQGTRLTVV.

Concerning this clonotype itself: A much bigger clone sits one base away, suggesting this may be a read error. The chain couples TRBV3-1 to TRBJ2-4; 8 bases align to TRBD1. This CDR3 has 16 amino acids. V lost 4 bases and J lost 9; bases outside the gene matches: 14. The V gene's germline CDR1 is LGHDT and CDR2 YNNKEL (reference sequence). The CDR3 DNA is TGTGCCAGCAGCCCACGCCGGGACAGGCAACGGAGCATTCAGTACTTC. Translating gives CASSPRRDRQRSIQYF.

This clonotype was picked up many times. The V and J genes are TRBV28 and TRBJ2-2, with 7 bases that match TRBD1. Germline V gene data show CDR1 as MDHEN and CDR2 as SYDVKM. The CDR3 totals 16 residues. Germline trimming cut 4 bases from V and 0 bases from J; bases unmatched to any gene: 5. The CDR3 bases are TGTGCCAGCAGTTCCAACAGGGGCTCGAACACCGGGGAGCTGTTTTTT. Translation gives CASSSNRGSNTGELFF.

This clonotype was observed many times. The J gene is TRBJ2-7, the V gene TRBV11-1; 12 bases match TRBD2. V trimming: 5 bases; J trimming: 5 bases; junction bases outside the gene matches: 10. CDR1 SGHAT and CDR2 FQDESV come from the germline V gene (reference sequence). The CDR3 contains 16 residues. CDR3 residues: CASSDLTSGRVDEQYF. The DNA of the CDR3 is TGTGCCAGCAGCGATTTGACTAGCGGGAGAGTCGACGAGCAGTACTTC. The entire variable domain, with the rest obtained from reference TRBV11-1 and TRBJ2-7, is as follows: EAEVAQSPRYKITEKSQAVAFWCDPISGHATLYWYRQILGQGPELLVQFQDESVVDDSQLPKDRFSAERLKGVDSTLKIQPAELGDSAMYLCASSDLTSGRVDEQYFGPGTRLTVT.

This clonotype has ten or more counts. The J gene is TRBJ2-7, the V gene TRBV20-1; D is possibly TRBD2 (6 bases). The CDR3 consists of 16 residues. Germline CDR1 is DFQATT and CDR2 is SNEGSKA (reference sequence). Between the trimmed V and J ends, which lost 2 bases and 1 base, there was a span of 18 bases. The CDR3 DNA follows: TGCAGTGCTAGACCCGACGAAAGGCGGGGATCCTACGAGCAGTACTTC. Translating gives CSARPDERRGSYEQYF.